The next 9 T cell receptor beta chains were all read from a single sample in a study of preoperative IRX-2 immunotherapy in early breast cancer. Treatment denoted: preoperative locoregional IRX-2 cytokine immunotherapy. Using immunoSEQ multiplex PCR, the repertoire was profiled, and TCRdb retains in-frame clones only, with some absent. The data hold around 10,000 clones, with roughly 80% observed a single time. Sequenced here: lymph node tissue, sampled before IRX-2 immunotherapy. The receptor source for this set is a human donor with breast cancer.

The genes are TRBV19 and TRBJ2-4; no reliable D call. Per germline, CDR1 LNHDA and CDR2 SQIVND (reference sequence). The CDR3 length is 12 residues. V lost 10 bases and J lost 3, with 10 bases in between. The CDR3 loop reads CATAGRKNIQYF. Written as DNA, the CDR3 is TGTGCCACGGCTGGGCGCAAAAACATTCAGTACTTC.

The CDR3 is CASSAPGVVDTQYF. The CDR3 DNA follows: TGCGCCAGCAGTGCACCGGGAGTTGTAGATACGCAGTATTTT. The chain joins TRBV10-2 to TRBJ2-3, with D tentatively TRBD2 (6 bases). V lost 4 bases, J lost 5 bases, and 13 bases lay in between. From germline, CDR1 is WSHSY and CDR2 SAAADI. The CDR3 length is 14 residues.

The chain combines TRBV23-1 with TRBJ1-1; D perhaps matches TRBD1 (5 bases). TRBV23-1 is filed as an ORF, its function uncertain. The V end was cut by 8 bases, the J end by 0 bases, with 10 bases between. The CDR3 consists of 13 residues. DNA for the CDR3: TGCGCCAGCGCACCGGGGCTGAACACTGAAGCTTTCTTT. This sequence encodes CASAPGLNTEAFF.

The rearrangement links TRBV11-3 to TRBJ2-7, with 8 bases lining up with TRBD1. Losses at the gene ends were 8 bases for V and 0 bases for J; bases not matched to a gene: 6. The CDR3 contains 14 residues. Germline loops: CDR1 SGHNT, CDR2 YENEEA. The CDR3 region is CASGQGAVSYEQYF. The DNA for the CDR3 is TGTGCCAGCGGTCAGGGGGCGGTCTCCTACGAGCAGTACTTC.

The chain joins TRBV5-1 to TRBJ1-1; tentative D call: TRBD1 (6 bases). Trimming left V 3 bases short and J 6 bases short, with 15 bases between. CDR1 SGHRS and CDR2 YFSETQ come from the germline V gene. The CDR3 has 14 residues. The CDR3 nucleotides read TGCGCCAGCAGCTCGCGCCCGGACAGTTCTGAAGCTTTCTTT. Its protein product is CASSSRPDSSEAFF.

The chain links TRBV8-2 to TRBJ1-1; TRBD1, the table's D call, lacks a check against the DNA. TRBV8-2 is designated a pseudogene. CDR3 length: 16 residues. The CDR3 sequence: CASSSRTGDLGMKAFF. For the CDR3, the DNA is TGTGCCAGCAGCTCCCGGACAGGGGATCTCGGAATGAAGGCTTTCTTT.

The CDR3 DNA follows: TGTGCCAGCAGTTACTCGAAGGGGGCAGGGTGGGGAGAGACCCAGTACTTC. Its protein product is CASSYSKGAGWGETQYF. This sequence joins TRBV6-8 and TRBJ2-5, with 7 bases matching TRBD1. V lost 0 bases and J lost 4; bases outside the gene matches: 11. The CDR3 is 17 residues long. In germline, CDR1 is MNHGY, CDR2 SAAAGT.

This clone showed up just once. J is TRBJ2-1 and V is TRBV11-3; TRBD2 might be the D (6 bases). The CDR3 has 16 amino acids. V was cut by 1 base and J by 6 bases, with 16 bases left in between. Germline CDR1 and CDR2: SGHNT and YENEEA. CDR3 sequence: CASSLGGWERVNEQFF. The CDR3 DNA follows: TGTGCCAGCAGCTTAGGAGGGTGGGAGCGGGTCAATGAGCAGTTCTTC.

V gene TRBV19 combines with J gene TRBJ1-3, with 9 nucleotides matching TRBD1. This CDR3 is 14 amino acids long. V shed 7 bases and J 6 bases; nucleotides not matched to a gene: 7. CDR1 LNHDA and CDR2 SQIVND come from the germline V gene (reference sequence). CDR3 DNA: TGTGCCAGTATCCCCGGGACAGGGTTAAACACCATATATTTT. The encoded protein is CASIPGTGLNTIYF.